The T cell receptor (beta chain) under discussion was sequenced for a study of regulatory T cells in long-lasting Graves disease. Regarding the study as a whole: Graves' patients with persistent disease showed TCR diversity lower than patients newly diagnosed. TRBV28, TRBJ1-2 and TRBJ2-5 emerged as the favored segments in persistent disease.

This clonotype was picked up many times. The antigen is not known. Arm-PCR of CDR3 regions and iRepertoire HTBI primers were the basis on which TCR beta libraries were built. A single record per CDR3 protein comes from TCRdb applying MiXCR to the multiplex PCR reads. The data hold a few hundred thousand distinct CDR3 sequences, with approximately 15% observed a single time. The sample's time point: newly diagnosed GD, antithyroid drugs for less than 3 months. Extracted PBMC RNA gave rise to the TCR library. The CDR3 loop spans 13 amino acids. V dropped 6 bases and J dropped 4; count of bases not matched to a gene: 2. Germline V gene lookup returns CDR1 SNHLY and CDR2 FYNNEI. Separately, the same data were catalogued under a study of T cells in Graves' hyperthyroidism and ophthalmopathy. That investigation notes: Carried out on the TCR CDR3, a first-round RT-PCR used the HTBI primer set.

Source: peripheral blood mononuclear cells (PBMCs), taken at new diagnosis, from a patient treated with antithyroid drugs. The TCR comes from a woman between 35 and 50 years old with Graves disease. The V and J genes are TRBV2 and TRBJ2-1, with 8 bases fitting TRBD2. The CDR3 spells CASSGLAYNEQFF. The CDR3 DNA reads as TGTGCCAGCAGCGGACTAGCATACAATGAGCAGTTCTTC.